Listed below are T cell receptor beta chains from one sample, sequenced in a study of T-cell reconstitution after alpha-beta-depleted transplantation in children. TCRdb independently ran MiXCR on the PCR reads; one entry per CDR3 protein. The data show about 400,000 distinct CDR3 sequences, with approximately 20% seen just once and less than 4.5% held by the top ten. The sample was PBMCs from the stem cell graft donor, taken from the stem cell graft. These receptors all come from a human donor who donated a stem cell graft to a child with acute myeloid leukemia. CDR3s include the opening cysteine and the closing phenylalanine or tryptophan. D genes are given only for firm matches. Part of the rows lack a size; the others show once, few, many or a class for expanded clones.

CDR3	DNA	D	J	size	V
CASRGLAENNEQFF	TGTGCCAGCAGGGGACTAGCGGAAAACAATGAGCAGTTCTTC	TRBD2	TRBJ2-1	NA	TRBV12-3/TRBV12-4
CASSQDVSGPPYF	TGTGCCAGCAGCCAAGATGTAAGCGGACCCCCGTACTTC	NA	TRBJ2-5	NA	TRBV3-1
CASSYLPGSSGNTIYF	TGTGCCAGCAGTTACTTGCCAGGCAGCTCTGGAAACACCATATATTTT	NA	TRBJ1-3	few	TRBV6-5
CSASNTGELFF	TGCAGCGCCAGTAACACCGGGGAGCTGTTTTTT	NA	TRBJ2-2	many	TRBV29-1
CASSSESTRAPPYEQYF	TGTGCCAGCAGCTCGGAGTCGACGCGCGCTCCCCCGTACGAGCAGTACTTC	NA	TRBJ2-7	NA	TRBV7-3
CASTLGPGEQYF	TGTGCCAGCACCCTCGGACCGGGGGAGCAGTACTTC	NA	TRBJ2-7	few	TRBV6-6
CASSFRQNGELFF	TGTGCCAGCAGCTTTAGACAAAACGGGGAGCTGTTTTTT	NA	TRBJ2-2	NA	TRBV5-4
CASSPPGDGYTF	TGTGCCAGCAGCCCCCCAGGGGATGGCTACACCTTC	NA	TRBJ1-2	many	TRBV13
CASSVEDRGETQYF	TGTGCCAGCAGTGTAGAAGACAGGGGGGAGACCCAGTACTTC	TRBD1	TRBJ2-5	NA	TRBV25-1
CASSPVVGSPLHF	TGTGCCAGCTCACCGGTGGTCGGCTCACCCCTCCACTTT	NA	TRBJ1-6	NA	TRBV18
CASSSIGVDYEQYF	TGTGCCAGCAGTAGCATTGGGGTGGACTACGAGCAGTACTTC	NA	TRBJ2-7	few	TRBV27
CSARDIGKTIGYSPLHF	TGCAGTGCTAGAGATATAGGAAAGACGATTGGTTATTCACCCCTCCACTTT	NA	TRBJ1-6	many	TRBV20-1
CASSLPGTPLEQYF	TGCGCCAGCAGCCTCCCGGGGACCCCGCTCGAGCAGTACTTC	NA	TRBJ2-7	few	TRBV4-1
CSARDGAGLTQYF	TGCAGTGCTAGAGATGGGGCGGGACTGACCCAGTACTTC	NA	TRBJ2-5	many	TRBV20-1
CASSFRRGQETQYF	TGTGCCAGCAGTTTTCGCAGGGGTCAAGAGACCCAGTACTTC	NA	TRBJ2-5	NA	TRBV12-3/TRBV12-4
CSVRPDGGNTIYF	TGCAGCGTTAGACCGGACGGGGGAAACACCATATATTTT	NA	TRBJ1-3	few	TRBV29-1
CASSSATGISGYTF	TGTGCCAGCAGTTCCGCGACAGGAATCAGTGGCTACACCTTC	NA	TRBJ1-2	few	TRBV27
CASSQVQGDLYNEQFF	TGTGCCAGCAGCCAAGTACAGGGGGACCTCTACAATGAGCAGTTCTTC	TRBD1	TRBJ2-1	many	TRBV4-2
CASSVARTSGREAYNEQFF	TGTGCCAGCAGCGTAGCTCGGACTAGCGGGAGGGAGGCCTACAATGAGCAGTTCTTC	TRBD2	TRBJ2-1	few	TRBV9
CASSWTSGKDEQFF	TGCGCCAGCAGCTGGACTAGCGGGAAGGATGAGCAGTTCTTC	TRBD2	TRBJ2-1	many	TRBV5-1
CSSSLGSGSANEQFF	TGCAGTTCTTCCCTGGGTAGCGGGAGCGCCAATGAGCAGTTCTTC	TRBD2	TRBJ2-1	NA	TRBV20-1
CASSESLGQFF	TGTGCCAGCAGTGAAAGTCTGGGGCAGTTCTTC	NA	TRBJ2-1	NA	TRBV12-3/TRBV12-4
CASSFRYVSSTDTQYF	TGCGCCAGCAGCTTTCGATACGTCTCTAGCACAGATACGCAGTATTTT	NA	TRBJ2-3	NA	TRBV5-1
CASSSEGTGNTEAFF	TGCGCCAGCAGCTCCGAAGGGACAGGGAACACTGAAGCTTTCTTT	TRBD1	TRBJ1-1	NA	TRBV5-1
CASSTANTGELFF	TGTGCCAGCAGTACGGCGAACACCGGGGAGCTGTTTTTT	NA	TRBJ2-2	few	TRBV27
CASSFPHGQGVVNTGELFF	TGTGCCAGCAGTTTCCCCCACGGACAGGGGGTCGTTAACACCGGGGAGCTGTTTTTT	TRBD1	TRBJ2-2	few	TRBV28
CASSSRRQGVGTDTQYF	TGCGCCAGCAGCTCCAGGCGACAGGGGGTCGGCACAGATACGCAGTATTTT	TRBD1	TRBJ2-3	NA	TRBV5-1
CASKPGLAVNEQFF	TGTGCCAGCAAACCGGGACTAGCGGTAAATGAGCAGTTCTTC	TRBD2	TRBJ2-1	few	TRBV12-3/TRBV12-4
CASSLRPSGNNEQFF	TGTGCCAGCAGCTTACGGCCTAGCGGGAACAATGAGCAGTTCTTC	TRBD2	TRBJ2-1	many	TRBV7-3
CSVWTGWNTEAFF	TGCAGCGTTTGGACAGGCTGGAACACTGAAGCTTTCTTT	TRBD1	TRBJ1-1	NA	TRBV29-1
CASSPRAGEANEQFF	TGCGCCAGCAGCCCAAGAGCGGGAGAGGCCAATGAGCAGTTCTTC	TRBD2	TRBJ2-1	NA	TRBV5-1
CATSGHNANTGELFF	TGTGCCACCAGTGGACACAACGCGAACACCGGGGAGCTGTTTTTT	NA	TRBJ2-2	NA	TRBV24-1
CASKRTGSSNQPQHF	TGTGCCAGCAAACGGACAGGATCAAGCAATCAGCCCCAGCATTTT	TRBD1	TRBJ1-5	few	TRBV12-3/TRBV12-4
CASSLDGTHGANVLTF	TGCGCCAGCAGCTTGGACGGGACCCATGGGGCCAACGTCCTGACTTTC	NA	TRBJ2-6	NA	TRBV5-1
CATSRVWDIGGGNQPQHF	TGTGCCACCAGCAGAGTTTGGGACATCGGAGGTGGCAATCAGCCCCAGCATTTT	NA	TRBJ1-5	NA	TRBV15
CSAGRLAVGNEQFF	TGCAGTGCTGGGAGACTAGCGGTAGGGAATGAGCAGTTCTTC	TRBD2	TRBJ2-1	many	TRBV20-1
CSARSPGQRNQPQHF	TGCAGTGCTAGATCGCCGGGACAGAGGAATCAGCCCCAGCATTTT	TRBD1	TRBJ1-5	NA	TRBV20-1
CATSDLGSGIAGELFF	TGTGCCACCAGTGATTTAGGTAGCGGGATCGCCGGGGAGCTGTTTTTT	TRBD2	TRBJ2-2	NA	TRBV24-1
CASSLWVPEQFF	TGTGCCAGCAGTTTGTGGGTTCCTGAGCAGTTCTTC	NA	TRBJ2-1	NA	TRBV12-3/TRBV12-4
CASSKGQHNEQFF	TGCGCCAGCAGCAAAGGACAGCACAATGAGCAGTTCTTC	NA	TRBJ2-1	NA	TRBV5-1
CASSSSGSLYEQYF	TGTGCCAGCAGCTCTAGCGGGAGTCTCTACGAGCAGTACTTC	TRBD2	TRBJ2-7	many	TRBV7-9
CSARVLAVSSYEQYF	TGCAGTGCTAGAGTTTTGGCTGTAAGCTCCTACGAGCAGTACTTC	NA	TRBJ2-7	few	TRBV20-1
CSSGEASYEQYF	TGCAGTTCTGGGGAGGCCTCCTACGAGCAGTACTTC	NA	TRBJ2-7	many	TRBV20-1
CASSPAPYGELFF	TGTGCCAGCAGTCCTGCTCCCTATGGGGAGCTGTTTTTT	NA	TRBJ2-2	NA	TRBV12-3/TRBV12-4
CASSLIPRGPYNEQFF	TGTGCCAGCAGTTTGATCCCCAGGGGGCCCTACAATGAGCAGTTCTTC	TRBD1	TRBJ2-1	NA	TRBV12-3/TRBV12-4
CASSKDGPISYEQYF	TGTGCCAGCAGCAAAGACGGCCCCATATCCTACGAGCAGTACTTC	NA	TRBJ2-7	NA	TRBV21-1
CASSQDPTSNEQFF	TGTGCCAGCAGCCAAGACCCTACTTCAAATGAGCAGTTCTTC	NA	TRBJ2-1	NA	TRBV3-1
CASSFRGTNYNEQFF	TGTGCCAGCAGTTTTCGAGGGACTAACTACAATGAGCAGTTCTTC	TRBD2	TRBJ2-1	few	TRBV12-3/TRBV12-4
CASSLSWSTDTQYF	TGTGCCAGCAGTTTGTCTTGGAGCACAGATACGCAGTATTTT	NA	TRBJ2-3	few	TRBV27
CSVGQGEAFF	TGCAGCGTGGGACAGGGAGAAGCTTTCTTT	TRBD1	TRBJ1-1	many	TRBV29-1
CASSLYTNTGELFF	TGTGCCAGCAGTTTGTACACGAACACCGGGGAGCTGTTTTTT	NA	TRBJ2-2	NA	TRBV6-5
CASSQGIQFF	TGTGCCAGCAGCCAAGGGATACAGTTCTTC	NA	TRBJ2-1	NA	TRBV3-1
CASSSGLAGVGSYNEQFF	TGTGCCAGCAGTTCGGGACTAGCGGGAGTGGGCTCCTACAATGAGCAGTTCTTC	TRBD2	TRBJ2-1	many	TRBV27
CATSDFRSVAGGLYNEQFF	TGTGCCACCAGTGATTTTAGGTCGGTAGCGGGAGGTCTCTACAATGAGCAGTTCTTC	TRBD2	TRBJ2-1	NA	TRBV24-1
CATSRDLGGLNEQFF	TGTGCCACCAGCAGAGATCTTGGAGGGCTAAATGAGCAGTTCTTC	NA	TRBJ2-1	NA	TRBV15